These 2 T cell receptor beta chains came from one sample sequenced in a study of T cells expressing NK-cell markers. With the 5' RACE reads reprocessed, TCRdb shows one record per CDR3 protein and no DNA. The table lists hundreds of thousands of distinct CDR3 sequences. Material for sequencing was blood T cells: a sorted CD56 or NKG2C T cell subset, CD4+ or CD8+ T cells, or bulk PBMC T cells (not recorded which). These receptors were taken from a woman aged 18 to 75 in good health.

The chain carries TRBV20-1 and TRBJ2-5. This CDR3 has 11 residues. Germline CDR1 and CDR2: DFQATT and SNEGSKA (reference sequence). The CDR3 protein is CSGRLGETQYF.

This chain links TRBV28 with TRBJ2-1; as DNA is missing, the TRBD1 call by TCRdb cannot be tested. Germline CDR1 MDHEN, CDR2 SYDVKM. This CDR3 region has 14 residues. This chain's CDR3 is CASTLAGAVNEQFF.